This T cell receptor (beta chain) was sequenced during a study of blood T cell repertoires in COVID-19. This clone was recorded only once. The germline V gene encodes CDR1 MGHRA and CDR2 YSYEKL. This CDR3 comprises 17 residues. The V and J ends lost 5 bases and 2 bases, in that order; junction bases with no gene match: 4. Authors' methods: Estimates of nucleated cell counts were drawn from the amplification of reference gene primers. Data came from immunoSEQ multiplex PCR; TCRdb stores just in-frame clones and leaves some out. That table supplies the V and J calls and clone size; D and trimming were determined from the DNA. The sample carries approximately 160,000 clones, about 82% recorded once.

Sequencing input: peripheral blood. This clonotype originated in a man aged 50 to 59 with active or convalescent COVID-19. The gene calls are TRBV4-1 and TRBJ2-1, with TRBD2 matching 15 bases. As DNA, the CDR3 is TGCGCCAGCAGCTACGGGACTAGCGGGGGGACCTACAATGAGCAGTTCTTC. Its translation is CASSYGTSGGTYNEQFF.